The 27 T cell receptor beta chains reported below all come from one sample, sequenced in a study of T cell repertoires in cytomegalovirus infection. TCRdb ran MiXCR on the reads and lists one entry per CDR3 protein. The profile shows about 700,000 distinct CDR3 sequences, about 30% of them singletons. No antigen has been identified for these receptors. This specimen consisted of cultured PBMCs, obtained from culture after CMV antigen stimulation. These receptors were taken from a human donor in good health (CMV status not recorded). Some clones in this sample may be carry-over from other donors' samples.

The chain employs TRBV25-1 and TRBJ2-5; D unclear. CDR3 length: 12 amino acids. Germline CDR1 MGHDK, CDR2 SYGVNS. The V gene lost 2 bases and the J gene lost 9 bases, with 10 bases spanning the gap. The CDR3 loop reads CASSEHGPAQYF. CDR3 DNA: TGTGCCAGCAGTGAACACGGGCCCGCCCAGTACTTC.

The V call is TRBV20-1, the J call TRBJ1-1, with TRBD1 matching 9 bases. Germline V gene lookup returns CDR1 DFQATT and CDR2 SNEGSKA (reference sequence). The V gene end was trimmed by 1 base and the J gene end by 4 bases; junction bases not matched to a gene: 4. This CDR3 has 14 residues. CDR3 protein: CSARVGTGSTEAFF. DNA for the CDR3: TGCAGTGCTAGAGTGGGGACAGGGAGCACTGAAGCTTTCTTT.

The chain links TRBV12-3 or TRBV12-4 to TRBJ1-1; TRBD1 aligns across 7 bases. The J segment lost 4 bases and the V segment lost 5 bases, leaving 7 bases of the junction unmatched. The length of the CDR3 is 14 residues. CDR3 in DNA: TGTGCCAGCAGTACAGGGGCAGGGGCCACTGAAGCTTTCTTT. Its translation is CASSTGAGATEAFF.

This clonotype was counted a few times. The V and J genes are TRBV4-2 and TRBJ1-2; no firm D call. The CDR3 is 15 amino acids. Trimming removed 5 bases from V and 0 bases from J, with 13 bases in between. The germline CDR1 and CDR2 sequences are LGHNA and YNFKEQ. The CDR3 here is CASSRARGANYGYTF. In DNA, the CDR3 is TGTGCCAGCAGCAGGGCCCGGGGAGCTAACTATGGCTACACCTTC.

The chain couples TRBV15 to TRBJ1-2, with D unresolved. Germline V gene data show CDR1 as LNHNV and CDR2 as YYDKDF (reference sequence). Trimming removed 1 base at V and 7 bases at J, with 25 bases between. The CDR3 has 18 amino acids. CDR3 loop: CATSRASAGTEPRIGYTF. The CDR3 DNA reads TGTGCCACCAGCAGAGCATCGGCCGGAACCGAACCTCGCATTGGCTACACCTTC.

This sequence joins TRBV6-2 or TRBV6-3 and TRBJ1-5, with D hard to call. V lost 6 bases, J lost 3 bases, and 12 bases lay in between. The CDR3 extends over 14 amino acids. Germline V lookup: CDR1 MNHEY, CDR2 SVGEGT. The CDR3 DNA is TGTGCCAGCAGCCGCGACCGAAACAATCAGCCCCAGCATTTT. Protein: CASSRDRNNQPQHF.

The chain employs TRBV19 and TRBJ2-6, with TRBD1 identical over 9 bases. Germline trimming cut 8 bases from V and 0 bases from J; bases unmatched to any gene: 26. Germline V gives CDR1 LNHDA, CDR2 SQIVND (reference sequence). The CDR3 has 23 amino acids. CDR3 sequence (DNA): TGTGCCAGTGAGAGTAAACCGGGACAGGGACCGTTTAACTTCCCCTCTGGGGCCAACGTCCTGACTTTC. Its translation is CASESKPGQGPFNFPSGANVLTF.

This sequence joins TRBV20-1 and TRBJ2-1, with TRBD2 as a possible D gene (7 bases). V gave up 4 bases and J gave up 2 bases, with 15 bases separating them. The CDR3 loop spans 15 amino acids. From germline, CDR1 is DFQATT and CDR2 SNEGSKA (reference sequence). CDR3 in amino acids: CSAMGGGATYNEQFF. In DNA, the CDR3 is TGCAGTGCTATGGGAGGGGGAGCTACCTACAATGAGCAGTTCTTC.

This clonotype was counted only a few times. This sequence joins TRBV7-6 and TRBJ1-1; D gene unclear. Germline CDR1 is SGHVS and CDR2 is FNYEAQ. This CDR3 contains 12 residues. V was shortened by 2 bases and J by 7 bases, with 8 bases between the two germline ends. The CDR3 here is CASSLFSHEAFF. In DNA form, the CDR3 reads TGTGCCAGCAGCTTATTTAGCCATGAAGCTTTCTTT. Complete variable domain (other parts from reference TRBV7-6 and TRBJ1-1): GAGVSQSPRYKVTKRGQDVALRCDPISGHVSLYWYRQALGQGPEFLTYFNYEAQQDKSGLPNDRFSAERPEGSISTLTIQRTEQRDSAMYRCASSLFSHEAFFGQGTRLTVV.

The gene calls are TRBV29-1 and TRBJ1-5; 7 nucleotides align to TRBD1. The trim removed 4 bases at V and 2 bases at J, leaving 2 bases unmatched. Germline assignment: CDR1 SQVTM and CDR2 ANQGSEA. CDR3 length equals 13 residues. The CDR3 nucleotides read TGCAGCGTTGCCGGACAGGGCAATCAGCCCCAGCATTTT. Its protein product is CSVAGQGNQPQHF.

This chain uses TRBV20-1 with TRBJ2-1; no clear D. Trimming took 7 bases from V and 6 from J, leaving 16 bases between them. The CDR3 totals 13 residues. Germline CDR1 is DFQATT and CDR2 is SNEGSKA (reference sequence). This CDR3 is CSGKSEALNEQFF. The CDR3 DNA follows: TGCAGTGGGAAGAGTGAGGCTCTCAATGAGCAGTTCTTC.

This rearrangement joins TRBV20-1 to TRBJ1-1, with D maybe TRBD1 (5 bases). Trimming left V 5 bases short and J 1 base short, with 11 bases between. Germline values: CDR1 DFQATT, CDR2 SNEGSKA (reference sequence). CDR3 length: 13 amino acids. The DNA of the CDR3 is TGCAGTGCTTTCCAGGGAAAGAACACTGAAGCTTTCTTT. This gives the protein CSAFQGKNTEAFF.

The chain uses TRBV19 and TRBJ1-1; D gene uncertain. V lost 2 bases and J lost 8, with 9 bases in between. There are 12 residues in the CDR3. Germline V gene sequence: CDR1 LNHDA, CDR2 SQIVND (reference sequence). The CDR3 protein is CASSIRGREAFF. CDR3 in DNA: TGTGCCAGTAGTATAAGAGGGAGAGAAGCTTTCTTT.

The rearrangement joins TRBV28 to TRBJ1-1; 9 nucleotides line up with TRBD1. CDR1 and CDR2 (germline): MDHEN, SYDVKM. This CDR3 is 15 amino acids long. V lost 5 bases and J lost 8; bases outside the gene matches: 12. This CDR3 is CASSPPDRGREEAFF. The CDR3 nucleotides read TGTGCCAGCAGTCCCCCGGACAGGGGCCGCGAGGAAGCTTTCTTT.

The chain joins TRBV2 to TRBJ2-3; possibly TRBD2 for D (5 bases). Germline CDR1 is SNHLY and CDR2 is FYNNEI. The CDR3 sequence is 14 residues long. V gave up 2 bases and J gave up 7 bases, with 13 bases separating them. The CDR3 coding sequence is TGTGCCAGCAGTGAACCCCGTGTAGCGAATACGCAGTATTTT. As protein: CASSEPRVANTQYF.

This chain connects TRBV4-3 to TRBJ2-1; 8 positions agree with TRBD2. With 1 base clipped from V and 8 bases from J, the junction kept 7 bases outside the gene matches. The CDR3 covers 15 residues. The germline CDR1 and CDR2 sequences are LGHNA and YSLEER. The CDR3 DNA reads TGCGCCAGCAGCCAAGTCGCAGCGGGGGCAGATGAGCAGTTCTTC. Its protein product is CASSQVAAGADEQFF.

The chain couples TRBV10-3 to TRBJ2-1; 7 nucleotides match TRBD2. Germline trimming cut 3 bases from V and 0 bases from J; bases unmatched to any gene: 8. CDR3 size: 17 residues. Germline loops: CDR1 ENHRY, CDR2 SYGVKD. The DNA of the CDR3 is TGTGCCATCAGTGACGGCCGAGCTAGCGGCTCCTACAATGAGCAGTTCTTC. The encoded protein is CAISDGRASGSYNEQFF.

This clonotype turned up a few times. This chain connects TRBV12-3 or TRBV12-4 to TRBJ2-6, with D unclear. This CDR3 spans 19 amino acids. Trimming took off 6 bases at V and 0 bases at J, with 21 bases between the two ends. In DNA, the CDR3 is TGTGCCAGCAGACCCTCCGGACCCGAGAGGAGCTCTGGGGCCAACGTCCTGACTTTC. Amino acid sequence: CASRPSGPERSSGANVLTF.

There are many counts of this clonotype. The gene calls are TRBV7-2 and TRBJ2-3; D may be TRBD2 (6 bases). The germline V and J ends were trimmed by 0 bases and 3 bases, with 7 bases remaining between them. Looked up from germline, CDR1 is SGHTA and CDR2 is FQGNSA. The CDR3 contains 14 residues. CDR3 in amino acids: CASSLAGGTDTQYF. The DNA of the CDR3 is TGTGCCAGCAGCTTAGCGGGGGGAACAGATACGCAGTATTTT.

This clonotype was observed a few times. The chain combines TRBV18 with TRBJ1-1; the D is unclear. Germline assignment: CDR1 KGHSH and CDR2 LQKENI. The CDR3 has 14 amino acids. V lost 8 bases, J lost 5 bases, and 18 bases lay in between. CDR3 sequence: CASQLLTRRTEAFF. CDR3 sequence (DNA): TGTGCCAGCCAATTACTGACAAGGAGGACTGAAGCTTTCTTT. The whole variable domain, remainder taken from reference TRBV18 and TRBJ1-1, is NAGVMQNPRHLVRRRGQEARLRCSPMKGHSHVYWYRQLPEEGLKFMVYLQKENIIDESGMPKERFSAEFPKEGPSILRIQQVVRGDSAAYFCASQLLTRRTEAFFGQGTRLTVV.

J is TRBJ1-5 and V is TRBV19; 8 positions agree with TRBD1. The length of the CDR3 is 16 residues. Germline V gene sequence: CDR1 LNHDA, CDR2 SQIVND (reference sequence). J gave up 4 bases and V 3 bases, and 8 bases lay outside the gene matches. Here the CDR3 reads CASSIFQGQGNQPQHF. For the CDR3, the DNA is TGTGCCAGTAGTATTTTCCAAGGACAGGGAAATCAGCCCCAGCATTTT.

The rearrangement uses TRBV27 and TRBJ2-5; 7 bases line up with TRBD1. The CDR3 totals 15 residues. Unmatched junction bases numbered 16, after V lost 10 bases and J lost 5 bases. The germline V gene has CDR1 MNHEY and CDR2 SMNVEV (reference sequence). Here the CDR3 reads CATRTGRGSWETQYF. The CDR3 nucleotides read TGTGCCACCCGGACAGGAAGGGGTTCGTGGGAGACCCAGTACTTC.

This clonotype has only a few counts. The chain uses TRBV7-9 and TRBJ2-1; the match to TRBD2 covers 10 bases. CDR1 SEHNR and CDR2 FQNEAQ come from the germline V gene (reference sequence). The J segment lost 7 bases and the V segment lost 0 bases, leaving 6 bases of the junction unmatched. The CDR3 spans 16 residues. As DNA, the CDR3 is TGTGCCAGCAGCTTAGCCGGGAGCGGGAGGGTGAATGAGCAGTTCTTC. Encoded protein: CASSLAGSGRVNEQFF.

The chain links TRBV2 to TRBJ2-1; possibly TRBD2 for D (6 bases). V was trimmed by 1 base and J by 4 bases, leaving 8 bases between them. Germline V gene lookup returns CDR1 SNHLY and CDR2 FYNNEI. This CDR3 is 14 amino acids long. CDR3 in DNA: TGTGCCAGCAGTGAAGAGGCGGGATACAATGAGCAGTTCTTC. Its protein is CASSEEAGYNEQFF.

This clonotype was found a few times. This chain uses TRBV7-2 with TRBJ2-7; the D gene is possibly TRBD2 (6 bases). Germline CDR1 is SGHTA and CDR2 is FQGNSA. With 3 bases removed from V and 0 bases from J, the gap between germline ends came to 9 bases. The CDR3 runs to 14 residues. CDR3 DNA sequence: TGTGCCAGCAGCTTTAGGACTAACTCCTACGAGCAGTACTTC. Protein product: CASSFRTNSYEQYF.

V usage is TRBV7-6 and J usage is TRBJ2-5; the match to TRBD2 covers 15 bases. Germline trimming cut 2 bases from V and 5 bases from J; bases unmatched to any gene: 9. This CDR3 spans 18 amino acids. Germline loops: CDR1 SGHVS, CDR2 FNYEAQ. The CDR3 nucleotides are TGTGCCAGCAGCTTACGAAGCCGGACTAGCGGGGGGGCGGAGACCCAGTACTTC. Translated: CASSLRSRTSGGAETQYF.

The chain joins TRBV7-2 to TRBJ1-6, with 10 bases fitting TRBD1. The CDR3 extends over 14 amino acids. In germline, CDR1 is SGHTA, CDR2 FQGNSA. The V gene end was trimmed by 5 bases and the J gene end by 10 bases; junction bases not matched to a gene: 5. CDR3 sequence reads: CASSTRQGASPLHF. CDR3 DNA sequence: TGTGCCAGCAGCACCCGACAGGGGGCATCACCCCTCCACTTT.